This T cell receptor (beta chain) was documented in a study of cytomegalovirus exposure and HLA in healthy donors. Study outcomes and limitations: According to the study, 150 to 200 TCR beta chains were cytomegalovirus-associated. CMV serostatus alone was available as immune exposure information.

The CDR3 consists of 15 residues. Germline V CDR1 and CDR2: SGHRS, YFSETQ. Trimming took off 6 bases at V and 3 bases at J, with 18 bases between the two ends. The study ran its PCR with 60 Vbeta and 13 Jbeta primers. As handled by the study authors: There were some 87 million unique TCR beta chains by a later count, and some 10 million of them were shared. The method was immunoSEQ multiplex PCR; TCRdb's version includes in-frame clones alone and lacks a portion of them. V and J calls and clone size come straight from that table; D and trimming were deduced from the DNA. Of fewer than 140,000 clones listed, over 70% are singletons. With respect to this clone: Its antigen is still unknown.

This chain links TRBV5-1 with TRBJ1-2; perhaps TRBD1 as D (6 bases). What was sequenced was PBMCs. The receptor was isolated from a boy aged 5-17 years in good health and CMV-seronegative. The CDR3: CASTQGGGGDYGYTF. The CDR3 nucleotides read TGCGCCAGCACCCAAGGTGGGGGGGGCGACTATGGCTACACCTTC. The full variable domain, its missing parts supplied by reference TRBV5-1 and TRBJ1-2, is KAGVTQTPRYLIKTRGQQVTLSCSPISGHRSVSWYQQTPGQGLQFLFEYFSETQRNKGNFPGRFSGRQFSNSRSEMNVSTLELGDSALYLCASTQGGGGDYGYTFGSGTRLTVV.